This T cell receptor (beta chain) was sequenced during a study of CD8+ T cells in alopecia areata. The study's findings and limits: Lesional scalp exceeded normal scalp in clonality, especially in alopecia totalis/universalis. In patients, TCRs were shared less clearly than in mice, and HLA may possibly be involved.

V was trimmed by 4 bases and J by 0 bases, leaving 9 bases between them. The CDR3 runs 15 residues. Germline-derived CDR1 and CDR2 are MDHEN and SYDVKM. Punch biopsies of lesional scalp, plus peripheral blood, were taken from alopecia areata patients. CD4+ and CD8+ T cells were sorted from PBMCs stained for CD3, CD4 and CD8. Extracted RNA was reverse transcribed into cDNA, the sequencing template. Profiled with immunoSEQ multiplex PCR; TCRdb holds only in-frame clones, not every one. The sample shows 90,000 to 150,000 clones, around two fifths of them seen only once. About this clone itself: Its target is unknown.

This chain uses TRBV28 with TRBJ1-4, with D unclear. Sequencing input: CD4+ T cells sorted from blood. This sequence originates from a human donor with alopecia areata. The CDR3, as DNA: TGTGCCAGCAGTTCATCTACCTCAACTAATGAAAAACTGTTTTTT. Translated, it gives CASSSSTSTNEKLFF.